The entry that follows covers one T cell receptor beta chain sequence. This clone has just one count. Its antigen remains unidentified. No much larger clone exists at a distance of one base, and base qualities are not known. The cohort consisted of some 730 healthy bone marrow donors. Cohort members were all nominally healthy when sampled, although unrecorded immune exposures were likely present. The donor tested CMV seronegative, placing the donor among the 350 to 400 seronegative members of the cohort. Every donor gave a peripheral blood sample, and the peripheral blood mononuclear cells from that sample were used for TCR beta sequencing. Genomic DNA extraction from the blood cell samples was performed with the Qiagen DNeasy Blood Extraction Kit. Library generation was performed with the immunoSEQ multiplex PCR assay. A mixture of 60 forward primers for TCR Vbeta segments and 13 reverse primers for TCR Jbeta segments was used in the multiplex PCR. The CDR3 region of rearranged TCR beta genes was amplified from genomic DNA by a multiplex PCR assay. The amplified TCR beta libraries were sequenced on the Illumina HiSeq System as 87-base-pair reads. Under the source paper's analysis protocol: Across the 670 or so repertoires, a later analysis counted roughly 84 million unique TCR beta chains, 9.5 million to 12 million of which were shared by at least two donors. Raw reads were error-corrected and collapsed into unique sequences with a nearest-neighbor algorithm that merged closely related sequences to remove PCR and sequencing errors. CDR3 sequences were aligned to IMGT reference sequences to assign V, D and J gene segments. For a sequence to be retained, at least a six-nucleotide match to both a V gene segment and a J gene segment was required. Rearrangements were classified as productive when the CDR3 lacked stop codons and remained in frame with V and J, and all other rearrangements were classified as non-productive. Following IMGT convention, CDR3 was defined as the stretch from the second conserved V-encoded cysteine to the conserved J-encoded phenylalanine. In an earlier analysis of more than 550 of the donors, sequences lacking an unambiguous match to a single V gene segment were excluded. In an earlier analysis of some 590 of the donors, a V segment was called functional when productive rearrangements were above 56.7%, and segregating when the standard deviation between donors exceeded 5%. A statistical classification framework was built to diagnose cytomegalovirus status from the catalog of TCR beta chain sequences. In a later analysis, V and J genes were assigned by comparing TCR nucleotide sequences against IMGT/GENE-DB human TR gene sequences. In a later analysis, CDR3 sequences and most-parsimonious VDJ recombination scenarios were assigned using the TCRdist pipeline. A later analysis defined each TCR beta chain by its CDR3 amino acid sequence plus V-gene family, and excluded reads lacking a unique V-gene family. A later analysis removed 550 to 650 highly shared, low-generation-probability nucleotide sequences to deal with suspected cross-contamination and a sequencing artifact. In a later analysis, a clonal expansion index for each public chain was calculated from normalized within-repertoire ranks of inferred template counts. Generation probabilities in a later analysis came from a VDJ recombination model fitted to out-of-frame rearrangements, and those results were checked against IGoR. A later analysis scored TCR-TCR, TCR-HLA and TCR-CMV co-occurrence with hypergeometric tests, applying a repertoire-size bias correction to TCR pairs. A later analysis estimated false discovery rates by permuting HLA or CMV assignments 20 times. A later analysis grouped co-occurring TCRs with DBSCAN, adding TCRdist sequence similarity when clustering within HLA-allele-positive subsets. For co-occurrence clustering, repertoires with fewer than 30,000 or more than 120,000 public chains were excluded, along with about five repertoires with anomalous nucleotide sharing. Imported from immuneACCESS, the table was reduced by TCRdb to in-frame sequences with V and J called. These copies leave out some clones; in studies compared against another copy, an unresolved V gene accounts for under half, and the cause of the remainder is not known. That table gives V, J and clone size, and the DNA gave D and trimming. In all, the sample holds some 150,000 clones, and under 80% of those were seen once. The ten largest clonotypes hold about 4.5% of the sample.

This specimen comes from a study of cytomegalovirus exposure and HLA in healthy donors (dated by TCRdb to 2016 to 2017). About the full investigation: An earlier analysis of 587 of the donors reported approximately 260 Gb of sequence data and 117 million unique TCR beta sequences obtained from around 190 million T cells. Of the approximately 400 genotyped donors, about 84% fell in the genetic ancestry cluster associated with self-reported Caucasian donors. Four to six DR-DQ haplotypes were handled as single units for association and clustering, since linkage in the cohort was strong. A later genetic analysis took genome-wide SNP genotypes for about 55% of the roughly 700 donors and used that subset as a discovery cohort. A separate validation cohort of over 95 different subjects was used in addition to the approximately 700-subject first cohort. Using immunosequencing, the study profiled T cell repertoires from about 610 subjects and related those repertoires to cytomegalovirus serostatus. Approximately 300 gigabases of sequencing data and tens of millions of unique TCR sequences were included in an early release covering 550 to 800 HLA-typed donors. Donor age, sex, ethnicity and CMV serostatus were compiled alongside the repertoire data. Every discovery cohort repertoire had been produced on one sequencing platform. On average, 235,054 unique TCR beta nucleotide sequences were sequenced per donor among 398 genotyped donors of the cohort, with 15% to 20% of those sequences being non-productive. The study combined high-throughput TCR immunosequencing, statistical association of individual TCRs with disease status, and machine learning to predict cytomegalovirus infection status. In an earlier analysis of a few hundred of the donors, high-throughput TCR beta sequencing was used to judge whether each TCR beta V gene segment behaved as functional or pseudogenic. A later analysis re-examined previously published TCR beta repertoires from just over 650 donors and added high-resolution HLA genotyping to investigate patterns of TCR occurrence. The study aimed to test whether signatures of past pathogen exposure could be identified by cataloging public T cell receptors. Rather than drawing on any new phenotypic data, the later analysis identified candidate immune exposures from TCR beta sequences and the way those sequences occurred across donors. Class I and class II HLA loci were covered by the typing at four-digit resolution. The number of typed donors differed by locus: about 620-640 for A, B, C, DRB1 and DQB1; approximately 530 for DQA1; some 590 for DPA1; and 400 to 480 for DPB1.

Clipping removes 0 bases from V and 14 bases from J, with 7 as the unmatched junction base count. The CDR3 spans 14 residues, from the cysteine through the phenylalanine. The CDR3 DNA has 42 bases and is translated from base 1. Based on the germline V gene (reference sequence), the CDR1 and CDR2 sequences are SEHNR and FQNEAQ. Paper-wide results and their limitations: In a later analysis, HLA-associated TCR beta chains showed more clonal expansion and lower generation probabilities than non-associated chains that were equally common. Several of the top co-occurrence clusters appeared to be linked to parvovirus B19, influenza, CMV and Epstein-Barr virus, according to a later analysis. Immune exposure information for the cohort was limited to CMV serostatus. The earlier analysis of approximately 540 of the donors excluded 15 to 20 rarely observed V segments, including chromosome 9 orphons, because counts were too low. A further reported finding was that TCR beta sequences accurately predicted the HLA-A and HLA-B alleles for most subjects in the first cohort. Roughly uniform sequencing depth across donors was assumed in presence/absence analyses, although this assumption may not hold. Because the 87-base-pair reads could not distinguish some IMGT-functional V segments, including TRBV6-2 and TRBV6-3, those segments were excluded. The study gave a list of roughly 150 TCR beta chains associated with cytomegalovirus. While some public TCRs were present in many individuals, most TCR sequences turned up only very rarely across donors. When HLA alleles, especially DR and DQ, strongly co-occurred, TCR associations were difficult to assign to individual alleles. A cluster of highly shared sequence variants was judged likely to represent a technical artifact of the sequencing pipeline. In a later analysis, the rate of TCR association differed among HLA loci, with DRB1 alleles having the most associated TCRs and HLA-C alleles having the fewest. According to a later genetic analysis, donors in an Asian-associated ancestry cluster had fewer N-insertions in productive TCRs than the approximately 650-donor mean. An association between a missense DCLRE1C variant and V-gene and J-gene trimming of TCR beta chains was found in a later genetic analysis and replicated in an independent cohort. According to a later analysis, most CMV-associated TCR beta chains appeared to be HLA-restricted, and the HLA associations seemed to be driven largely by CMV exposure. In an earlier analysis of approximately 590 of the donors, most TCR beta V segments appeared in productive rearrangements about 90% or about 30% of the time, broadly matching IMGT annotations. In both the original and validation cohorts, the classifier was reported to diagnose cytomegalovirus status with high specificity and sensitivity. Correlated functional status among segregating V segments might be attributable to linkage disequilibrium, but an unknown experimental factor could not be ruled out. Because some donors lacked HLA typing at each locus, the association tests relied only on the typed subset. At a false discovery rate of 0.05, a later analysis linked under 20,000 TCR beta sequences to specific HLA alleles. A few of the identified cytomegalovirus-associated TCR beta chains were confirmed in vitro to be specific for cytomegalovirus antigens. This cohort had only TCR beta chains sequenced, and the lack of alpha or paired-chain data limited which features could be detected. It was suggested by the authors that the approach could potentially be generalized to other disease states and immunological phenotypes.

The origin of this receptor is a man aged 35-49 years in good health and CMV-seronegative. Material: PBMCs. Rearrangement joined TRBV7-9 to TRBJ1-6; 7 bases in the junction line up with TRBD1. This receptor has the CDR3 CASSLAQGIKSLHF. In nucleotides, the sequence is TGTGCCAGCAGCTTAGCACAGGGGATTAAGTCCCTCCACTTT.